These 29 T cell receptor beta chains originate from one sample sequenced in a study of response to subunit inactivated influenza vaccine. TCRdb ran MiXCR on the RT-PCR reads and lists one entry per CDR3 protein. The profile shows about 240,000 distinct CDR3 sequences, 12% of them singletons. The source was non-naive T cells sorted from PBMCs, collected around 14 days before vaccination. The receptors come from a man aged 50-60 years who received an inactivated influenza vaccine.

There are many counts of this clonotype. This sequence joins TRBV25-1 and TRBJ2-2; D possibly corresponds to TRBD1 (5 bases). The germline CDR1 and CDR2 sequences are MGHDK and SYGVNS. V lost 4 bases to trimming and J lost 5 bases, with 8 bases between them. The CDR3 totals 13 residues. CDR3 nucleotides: TGTGCCAGCAGTGTACAGGCGACCGGGGAGCTGTTTTTT. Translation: CASSVQATGELFF.

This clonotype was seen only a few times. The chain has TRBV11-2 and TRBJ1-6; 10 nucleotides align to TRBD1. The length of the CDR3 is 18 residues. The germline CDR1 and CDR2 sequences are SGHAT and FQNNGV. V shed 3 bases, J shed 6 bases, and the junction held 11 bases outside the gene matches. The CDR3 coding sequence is TGTGCCAGCAGCTTTCGACAGGGGGCGCGAATAAGTAATTCACCCCTCCACTTT. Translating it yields CASSFRQGARISNSPLHF.

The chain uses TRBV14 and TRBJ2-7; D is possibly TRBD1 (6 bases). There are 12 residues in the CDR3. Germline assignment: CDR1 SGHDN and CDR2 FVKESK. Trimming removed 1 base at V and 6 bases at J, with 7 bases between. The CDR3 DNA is TGTGCCAGCAGCCAAGTCAGGGGCGAGCAGTACTTC. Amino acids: CASSQVRGEQYF.

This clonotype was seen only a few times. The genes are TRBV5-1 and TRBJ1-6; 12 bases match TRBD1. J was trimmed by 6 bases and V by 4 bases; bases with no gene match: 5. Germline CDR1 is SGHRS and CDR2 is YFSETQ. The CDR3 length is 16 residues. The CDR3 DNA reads TGCGCCAGCAGCCGGGGACAGGGGGCGTTTAATTCACCCCTCCACTTT. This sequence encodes CASSRGQGAFNSPLHF.

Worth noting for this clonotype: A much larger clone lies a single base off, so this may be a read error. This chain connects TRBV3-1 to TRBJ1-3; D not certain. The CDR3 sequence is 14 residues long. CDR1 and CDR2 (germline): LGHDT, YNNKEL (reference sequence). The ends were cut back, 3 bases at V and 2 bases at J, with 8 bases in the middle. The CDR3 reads CASSQTRAGNTIYF. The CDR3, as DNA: TGTGCCAGCAGCCAGACAAGAGCTGGAAACACCATATATTTT.

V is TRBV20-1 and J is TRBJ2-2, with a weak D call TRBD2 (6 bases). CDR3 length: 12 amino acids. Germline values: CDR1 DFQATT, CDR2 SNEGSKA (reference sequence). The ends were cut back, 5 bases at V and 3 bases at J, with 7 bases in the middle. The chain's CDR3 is CSASSDTGELFF. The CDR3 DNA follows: TGCAGTGCTTCTAGCGACACCGGGGAGCTGTTTTTT.

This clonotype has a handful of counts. The CDR3 here is CSAKGLTGELFF. CDR3 in DNA: TGCAGTGCTAAAGGGTTAACCGGGGAGCTGTTTTTT. This sequence joins TRBV20-1 and TRBJ2-2; D unclear. Germline V CDR1 and CDR2: DFQATT, SNEGSKA (reference sequence). V dropped 4 bases and J dropped 5 bases, with 8 bases sitting between them. The CDR3 has 12 amino acids.

CDR3 nucleotide sequence: TGTGCCAGCAGTCCTATAGCGGGGGGGCTCTACGAGCAGTACTTC. Its translation: CASSPIAGGLYEQYF. This rearrangement joins TRBV3-1 to TRBJ2-7, with 11 positions matching TRBD2. With 6 bases clipped from V and 3 bases from J, the junction kept 7 bases outside the gene matches. CDR3 size: 15 residues. CDR1 LGHDT and CDR2 YNNKEL come from the germline V gene (reference sequence).

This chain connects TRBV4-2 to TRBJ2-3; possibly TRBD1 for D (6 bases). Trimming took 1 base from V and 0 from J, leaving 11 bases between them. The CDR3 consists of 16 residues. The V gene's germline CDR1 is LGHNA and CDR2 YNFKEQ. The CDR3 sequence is CASSQVGQGSTDTQYF. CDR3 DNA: TGTGCCAGCAGCCAAGTCGGCCAGGGGAGCACAGATACGCAGTATTTT.

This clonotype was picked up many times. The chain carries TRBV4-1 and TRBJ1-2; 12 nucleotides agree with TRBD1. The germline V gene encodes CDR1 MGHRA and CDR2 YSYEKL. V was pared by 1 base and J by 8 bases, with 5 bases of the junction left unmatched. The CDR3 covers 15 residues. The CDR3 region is CASSQGGQGAIGYTF. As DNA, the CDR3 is TGCGCCAGCAGCCAAGGGGGACAGGGGGCGATAGGCTACACCTTC.

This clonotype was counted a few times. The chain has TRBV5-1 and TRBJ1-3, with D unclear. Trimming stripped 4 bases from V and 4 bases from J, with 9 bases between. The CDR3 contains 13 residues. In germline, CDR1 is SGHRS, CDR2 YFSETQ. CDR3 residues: CASSPSEGNTIYF. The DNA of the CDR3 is TGCGCCAGCAGCCCCTCGGAGGGAAACACCATATATTTT.

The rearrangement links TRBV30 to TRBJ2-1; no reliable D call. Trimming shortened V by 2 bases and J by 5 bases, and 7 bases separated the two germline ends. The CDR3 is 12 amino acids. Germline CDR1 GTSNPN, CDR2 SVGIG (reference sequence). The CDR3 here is CAWSFMDNEQFF. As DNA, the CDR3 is TGTGCCTGGAGTTTTATGGACAATGAGCAGTTCTTC. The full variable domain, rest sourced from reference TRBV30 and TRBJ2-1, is SQTIHQWPATLVQPVGSPLSLECTVEGTSNPNLYWYRQAAGRGLQLLFYSVGIGQISSEVPQNLSASRPQDRQFILSSKKLLLSDSGFYLCAWSFMDNEQFFGPGTRLTVL.

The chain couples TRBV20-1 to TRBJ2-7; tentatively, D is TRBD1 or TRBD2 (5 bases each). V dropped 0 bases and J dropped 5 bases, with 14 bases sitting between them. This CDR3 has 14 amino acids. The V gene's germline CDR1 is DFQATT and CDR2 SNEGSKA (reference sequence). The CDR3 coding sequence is TGCAGTGCTAGAGATCCGTGGGGGTTGAACGAGCAGTACTTC. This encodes CSARDPWGLNEQYF.

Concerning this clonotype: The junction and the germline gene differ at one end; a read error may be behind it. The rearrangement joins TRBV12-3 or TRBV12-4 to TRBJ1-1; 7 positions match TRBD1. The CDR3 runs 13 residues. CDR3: CASSLGQVLSAFF. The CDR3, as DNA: TGTGCCAGCAGCTTAGGACAGGTCCTGTCAGCTTTCTTT.

The DNA of the CDR3 is TGCGCCAGCAGCTTACAGGGGACTGAAGCTTTCTTT. Amino acids: CASSLQGTEAFF. The V call is TRBV5-1, the J call TRBJ1-1, with 7 bases aligning to TRBD1. The V gene end was trimmed by 2 bases and the J gene end by 5 bases; junction bases not matched to a gene: 0. Looked up from germline, CDR1 is SGHRS and CDR2 is YFSETQ. The CDR3 is 12 residues long.

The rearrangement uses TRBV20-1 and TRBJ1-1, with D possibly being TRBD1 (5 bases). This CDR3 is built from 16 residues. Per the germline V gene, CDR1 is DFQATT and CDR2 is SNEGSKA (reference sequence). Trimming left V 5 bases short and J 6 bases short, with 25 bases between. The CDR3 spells CSAPNPRTSGGAEAFF. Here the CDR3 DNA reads TGCAGTGCTCCGAACCCTCGGACATCGGGAGGCGCTGAAGCTTTCTTT.

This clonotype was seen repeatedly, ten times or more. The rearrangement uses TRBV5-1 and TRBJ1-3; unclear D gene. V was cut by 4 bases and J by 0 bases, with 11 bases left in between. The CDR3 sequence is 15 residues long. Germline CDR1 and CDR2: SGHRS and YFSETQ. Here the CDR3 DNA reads TGCGCCAGCAGCCTTTGGGGTAACTCTGGAAACACCATATATTTT. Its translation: CASSLWGNSGNTIYF.

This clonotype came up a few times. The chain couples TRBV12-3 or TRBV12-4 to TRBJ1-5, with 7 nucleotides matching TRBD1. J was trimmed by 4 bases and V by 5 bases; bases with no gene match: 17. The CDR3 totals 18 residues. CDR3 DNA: TGTGCCAGCAGTATTGAGACAGGGACGAGGATAAAAAATCAGCCCCAGCATTTT. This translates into CASSIETGTRIKNQPQHF.

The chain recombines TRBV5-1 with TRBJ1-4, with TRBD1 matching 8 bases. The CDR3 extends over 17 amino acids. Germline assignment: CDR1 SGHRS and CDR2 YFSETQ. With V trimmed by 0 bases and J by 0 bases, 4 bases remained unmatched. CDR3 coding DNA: TGCGCCAGCAGCTTGGGTAGGGACAGGACAACTAATGAAAAACTGTTTTTT. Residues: CASSLGRDRTTNEKLFF. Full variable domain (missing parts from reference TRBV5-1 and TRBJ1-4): KAGVTQTPRYLIKTRGQQVTLSCSPISGHRSVSWYQQTPGQGLQFLFEYFSETQRNKGNFPGRFSGRQFSNSRSEMNVSTLELGDSALYLCASSLGRDRTTNEKLFFGSGTQLSVL.

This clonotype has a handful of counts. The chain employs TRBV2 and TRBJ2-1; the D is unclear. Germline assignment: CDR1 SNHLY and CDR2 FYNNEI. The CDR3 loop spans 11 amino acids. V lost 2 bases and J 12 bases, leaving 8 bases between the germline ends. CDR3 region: CASSEWGGQFF. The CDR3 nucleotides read TGTGCCAGCAGTGAATGGGGTGGGCAGTTCTTC.

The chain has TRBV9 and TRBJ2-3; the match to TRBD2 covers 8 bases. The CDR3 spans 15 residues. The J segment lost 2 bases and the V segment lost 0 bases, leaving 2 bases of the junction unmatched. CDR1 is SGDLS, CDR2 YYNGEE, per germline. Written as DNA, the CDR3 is TGTGCCAGCAGCGTAGAGCGGGGGTACACAGATACGCAGTATTTT. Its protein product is CASSVERGYTDTQYF.

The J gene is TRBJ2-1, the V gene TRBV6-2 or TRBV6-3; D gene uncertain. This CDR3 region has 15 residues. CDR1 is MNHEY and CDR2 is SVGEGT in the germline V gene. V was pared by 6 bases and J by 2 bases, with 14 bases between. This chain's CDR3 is CASRPGPNPYNEQFF. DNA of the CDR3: TGTGCCAGCAGGCCCGGGCCGAACCCCTACAATGAGCAGTTCTTC.

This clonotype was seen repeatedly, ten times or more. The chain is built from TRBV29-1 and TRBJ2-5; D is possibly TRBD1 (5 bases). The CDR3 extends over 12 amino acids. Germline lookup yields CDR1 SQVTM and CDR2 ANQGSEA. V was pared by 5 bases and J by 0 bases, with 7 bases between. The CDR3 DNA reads TGCAGCGTTTACAGGAACCAAGAGACCCAGTACTTC. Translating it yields CSVYRNQETQYF.

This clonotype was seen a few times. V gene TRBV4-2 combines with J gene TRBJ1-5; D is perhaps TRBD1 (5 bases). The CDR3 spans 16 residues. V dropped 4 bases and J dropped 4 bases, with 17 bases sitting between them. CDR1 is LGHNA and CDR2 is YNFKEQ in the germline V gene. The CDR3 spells CASSRRRLEGNQPQHF. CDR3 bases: TGTGCCAGCAGCCGTCGTCGTCTGGAGGGGAATCAGCCCCAGCATTTT.

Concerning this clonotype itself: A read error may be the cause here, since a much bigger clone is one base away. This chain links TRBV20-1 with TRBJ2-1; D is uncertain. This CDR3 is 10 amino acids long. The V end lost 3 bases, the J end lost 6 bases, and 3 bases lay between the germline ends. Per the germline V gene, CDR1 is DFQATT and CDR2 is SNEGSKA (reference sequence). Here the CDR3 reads CSASINEQFF. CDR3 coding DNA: TGCAGTGCTAGCATCAATGAGCAGTTCTTC.

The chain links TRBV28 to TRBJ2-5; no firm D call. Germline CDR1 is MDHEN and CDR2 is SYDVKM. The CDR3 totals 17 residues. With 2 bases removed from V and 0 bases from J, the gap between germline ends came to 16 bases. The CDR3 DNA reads TGTGCCAGCAGTTTAGATAGGTCTAGTCATTACCAAGAGACCCAGTACTTC. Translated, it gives CASSLDRSSHYQETQYF.

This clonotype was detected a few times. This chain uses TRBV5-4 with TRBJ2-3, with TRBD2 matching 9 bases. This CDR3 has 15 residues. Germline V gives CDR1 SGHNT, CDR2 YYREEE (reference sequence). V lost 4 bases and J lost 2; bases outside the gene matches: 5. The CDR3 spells CASSAGGYPTDTQYF. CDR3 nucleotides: TGTGCCAGCAGCGCGGGAGGGTACCCCACAGATACGCAGTATTTT. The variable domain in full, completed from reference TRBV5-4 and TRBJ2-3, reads ETGVTQSPTHLIKTRGQQVTLRCSSQSGHNTVSWYQQALGQGPQFIFQYYREEENGRGNFPPRFSGLQFPNYSSELNVNALELDDSALYLCASSAGGYPTDTQYFGPGTRLTVL.

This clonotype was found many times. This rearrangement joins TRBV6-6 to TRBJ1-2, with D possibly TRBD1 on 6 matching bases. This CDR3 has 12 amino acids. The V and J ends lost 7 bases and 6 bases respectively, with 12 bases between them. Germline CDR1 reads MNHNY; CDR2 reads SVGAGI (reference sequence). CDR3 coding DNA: TGTGCCAGCACGGCGGCAGGGGATGGCTACACCTTC. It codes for CASTAAGDGYTF.

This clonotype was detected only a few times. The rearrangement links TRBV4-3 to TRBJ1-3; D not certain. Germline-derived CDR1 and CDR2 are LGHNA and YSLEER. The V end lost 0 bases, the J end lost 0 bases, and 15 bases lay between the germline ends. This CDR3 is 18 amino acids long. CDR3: CASSQDLVRRTSGNTIYF. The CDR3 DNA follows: TGCGCCAGCAGCCAAGATTTGGTACGCCGTACCTCTGGAAACACCATATATTTT.